A selection of T cell receptor beta chains follows, all from one sample in a study of blood T cell repertoires in COVID-19. Only in-frame clones appear in the TCRdb table, and some are missing; sequencing was by immunoSEQ multiplex PCR. The sample yields about 110,000 clones, about 85% seen once. Sequenced: peripheral blood. The receptors shown here come from an older woman with acute or convalescent COVID-19. The conserved cysteine and the conserved F or W are not part of the CDR3 here. Size tells how often a clone was seen (once, few, many) or the class of an expanded clone, and some rows leave it out.

V gene: TRBV19
clone size: few
CDR3 protein: ASRSRDSFLLGNTIY

V gene: TRBV7-2
clone size: many
CDR3 protein: ASSRQTHTEAF

V gene: TRBV27
clone size: few
CDR3 protein: ASSFRDRGGGGYT

V gene: TRBV11-2
clone size: NA
CDR3 protein: ASSLPGGQGMYEQY

V gene: TRBV6-2/TRBV6-3
clone size: NA
CDR3 protein: ASSYRLAVQVAQY

V gene: TRBV12-5
clone size: NA
CDR3 protein: ASGLVLRGHLNTEAF

V gene: TRBV6-6
clone size: NA
CDR3 protein: ATSEGTGDNQPQH

V gene: TRBV2
clone size: once
CDR3 protein: ASSPTRRTGGMNTEAF

V gene: TRBV30
clone size: NA
CDR3 protein: AWSVAGQGGRYGYT

V gene: TRBV28
clone size: NA
CDR3 protein: ASSLGAGGDYGYT

V gene: TRBV5-5
clone size: NA
CDR3 protein: ASSYGQGGEKLF

V gene: TRBV7-9
clone size: NA
CDR3 protein: ASMGTGGGHTQY

V gene: TRBV28
clone size: once
CDR3 protein: ASRATGGAKHGYT

V gene: TRBV14
clone size: NA
CDR3 protein: ASSQGFRQSHGYT

V gene: TRBV28
clone size: NA
CDR3 protein: ASSLGGTAYNEQF

V gene: TRBV19
clone size: medium-sized
CDR3 protein: ASTLFSGGDNEQF

V gene: TRBV7-9
clone size: NA
CDR3 protein: ASSPMRAGAGNEKLF

V gene: TRBV27
clone size: NA
CDR3 protein: ASSRQGTDTQY

V gene: TRBV7-3
clone size: NA
CDR3 protein: ASSPQGNTEAF

V gene: TRBV20-1
clone size: NA
CDR3 protein: SASYSGGAQTQY

V gene: TRBV28
clone size: NA
CDR3 protein: ASSLLDRNTEAF

V gene: TRBV7-9
clone size: NA
CDR3 protein: ASSFRTGGETGELF

V gene: TRBV19
clone size: NA
CDR3 protein: ASRAGQFLRGNTIY

V gene: TRBV2
clone size: NA
CDR3 protein: ASSLGLAGASTDTQY

V gene: TRBV28
clone size: NA
CDR3 protein: ASSFSSRGTYNEQF

V gene: TRBV10-3
clone size: NA
CDR3 protein: AISGQGARGNTIY

V gene: TRBV7-9
clone size: few
CDR3 protein: ASSPSAWQNTIY

V gene: TRBV6-2/TRBV6-3
clone size: NA
CDR3 protein: ASSGQGVEMGY

V gene: TRBV7-2
clone size: NA
CDR3 protein: ASSLPKEQGGTDTQY

V gene: TRBV12-3/TRBV12-4
clone size: once
CDR3 protein: ASSYTGPSQH

V gene: TRBV7-9
clone size: NA
CDR3 protein: ASSGRGGRPTDNEQF

V gene: TRBV6-1
clone size: NA
CDR3 protein: ASSEVPGGRYEQY

V gene: TRBV5-6
clone size: NA
CDR3 protein: ASSGETGASYEQY

V gene: TRBV15
clone size: NA
CDR3 protein: ATSRDGRDSLANTGELF

V gene: TRBV3-1/TRBV3-2
clone size: NA
CDR3 protein: ASSFRGSTEKLF